The 16 T cell receptor beta chains listed next were all sequenced from one sample in a study of T cells in localized non-small cell lung cancer. Clones were sequenced by immunoSEQ multiplex PCR, and TCRdb holds only the in-frame ones, with some missing. Altogether approximately 72,000 clones are present, approximately 84% being singletons, with the ten largest covering roughly 14%. The sample consisted of peripheral blood, taken before any cancer treatment. These receptors all come from a female donor aged 60 or older with stage I lung adenocarcinoma.

This chain's CDR3 is CASSLFGLAGGTRDTGELFF. As DNA, the CDR3 is TGTGCCAGCAGCTTATTTGGACTAGCGGGAGGGACCCGGGACACCGGGGAGCTGTTTTTT. J is TRBJ2-2 and V is TRBV7-3, with 15 bases identical to TRBD2. Germline CDR1 is SGHTA and CDR2 is FQGTGA. This CDR3 is built from 20 residues. V trimming: 2 bases; J trimming: 3 bases; junction bases outside the gene matches: 10. Together with reference TRBV7-3 and TRBJ2-2, the CDR3 gives the full variable domain: GAGVSQTPSNKVTEKGKYVELRCDPISGHTALYWYRQSLGQGPEFLIYFQGTGAADDSGLPNDRFFAVRPEGSVSTLKIQRTERGDSAVYLCASSLFGLAGGTRDTGELFFGEGSRLTVL.

This clone was observed once. The V gene is TRBV7-6, the J gene TRBJ1-1, with 8 positions matching TRBD1. V lost 2 bases and J lost 5; bases outside the gene matches: 13. The CDR3 is made up of 17 amino acids. The germline V gene encodes CDR1 SGHVS and CDR2 FNYEAQ. CDR3 nucleotide sequence: TGTGCCAGCAGCTTATACGGGACAGGCACGTCGGTTACTGAAGCTTTCTTT. This gives the protein CASSLYGTGTSVTEAFF.

This chain links TRBV6-5 with TRBJ1-5, with D perhaps matching TRBD1 (5 bases). Germline V lookup: CDR1 MNHEY, CDR2 SVGAGI. This CDR3 contains 14 residues. V was clipped by 8 bases and J by 2 bases, with 13 bases between them. In DNA, the CDR3 is TGTGCCAGCTCACTTAGGGGCGGCAATCAGCCCCAGCATTTT. Translation gives CASSLRGGNQPQHF.

The rearrangement uses TRBV19 and TRBJ1-5; a possible D gene is TRBD1 (5 bases). CDR1 and CDR2 from the germline V gene are LNHDA and SQIVND (reference sequence). The CDR3 spans 13 residues. With 4 bases removed from V and 4 bases from J, the gap between germline ends came to 8 bases. The CDR3: CASSTGWNQPQHF. DNA for the CDR3: TGTGCCAGTAGTACAGGGTGGAATCAGCCCCAGCATTTT.

This CDR3 is CASSLLAGWNTGELFF. Written as DNA, the CDR3 is TGTGCCAGTAGTCTATTAGCGGGATGGAACACCGGGGAGCTGTTTTTT. V gene TRBV19 combines with J gene TRBJ2-2; 8 nucleotides agree with TRBD2. J lost 1 base, V lost 5 bases, and 6 bases had no gene match. This CDR3 has 16 residues. Germline CDR1 reads LNHDA; CDR2 reads SQIVND (reference sequence).

This clone was seen more than once but under ten times. J is TRBJ1-2 and V is TRBV25-1; 7 bases align to TRBD1. The J segment lost 5 bases and the V segment lost 8 bases, leaving 11 bases of the junction unmatched. The germline V gene encodes CDR1 MGHDK and CDR2 SYGVNS. This CDR3 comprises 14 residues. The CDR3 coding sequence is TGTGCCAGCCAAAGGGGAGGGACAGCATATGGCTACACCTTC. It yields the protein CASQRGGTAYGYTF.

The gene calls are TRBV7-6 and TRBJ2-1; TRBD1 aligns across 7 bases. Looked up from germline, CDR1 is SGHVS and CDR2 is FNYEAQ. This CDR3 is built from 15 residues. V shed 3 bases, J shed 3 bases, and the junction held 5 bases outside the gene matches. The CDR3 DNA reads TGTGCCAGCAGCTTCCCGGGACAGAACTACAATGAGCAGTTCTTC. Amino acids: CASSFPGQNYNEQFF.

In this sample, this clone turned up a few times. The rearrangement joins TRBV5-1 to TRBJ2-3; 7 nucleotides agree with TRBD1. The CDR3 spans 15 residues. The junction had 5 bases not matched to a gene; V was cut back by 3 bases and J by 1 base. Germline V gene data show CDR1 as SGHRS and CDR2 as YFSETQ. The CDR3 region is CASSSDRVGTDTQYF. For the CDR3, the DNA is TGCGCCAGCAGCTCAGACAGGGTTGGCACAGATACGCAGTATTTT.

The rearrangement joins TRBV11-3 to TRBJ2-4, with TRBD1 as a possible D gene (6 bases). The CDR3 totals 17 residues. The germline V gene has CDR1 SGHNT and CDR2 YENEEA. Deletions cut 6 bases from V and 0 bases from J, with 18 bases between. As DNA, the CDR3 is TGTGCCAGCAGTTCACAGGGATGGAGTGTAGCCAAAAACATTCAGTACTTC. Amino acids: CASSSQGWSVAKNIQYF.

The DNA of the CDR3 is TGTGCCAGCAGTGAAAATCGGGGGGGGCTTTACAATGAGCAGTTCTTC. Its translation: CASSENRGGLYNEQFF. The chain carries TRBV6-1 and TRBJ2-1, with 8 positions matching TRBD2. Germline-derived CDR1 and CDR2 are MNHNS and SASEGT. This CDR3 is 16 amino acids long. The trim removed 2 bases at V and 4 bases at J, leaving 7 bases unmatched.

The chain recombines TRBV7-2 with TRBJ1-1; TRBD1 agrees at 7 bases. The ends lost 6 bases at V and 0 bases at J; junction bases unmatched: 4. There are 14 residues in the CDR3. Germline CDR1 reads SGHTA; CDR2 reads FQGNSA. The DNA for the CDR3 is TGTGCCAGCAGGACGGGACAGCTGAACACTGAAGCTTTCTTT. As protein: CASRTGQLNTEAFF.

This clone has just one count. The CDR3 protein is CASSERGSPGELFF. Written as DNA, the CDR3 is TGTGCCAGCAGTGAAAGGGGATCCCCCGGGGAGCTGTTTTTT. The chain uses TRBV2 and TRBJ2-2; maybe TRBD1 (5 bases). Germline V CDR1 and CDR2: SNHLY, FYNNEI. V was trimmed by 2 bases and J by 6 bases, leaving 10 bases between them. The CDR3 is made up of 14 amino acids.

This chain uses TRBV30 with TRBJ1-1; no definite D call. The CDR3 length is 12 residues. Germline lookup yields CDR1 GTSNPN and CDR2 SVGIG (reference sequence). Between the trimmed V and J ends, which lost 2 bases and 5 bases, there was a span of 9 bases. CDR3 in amino acids: CAWSRGGTEAFF. As DNA, the CDR3 is TGTGCCTGGAGTCGAGGAGGAACTGAAGCTTTCTTT.

There are a few counts of this clone. This rearrangement joins TRBV7-8 to TRBJ1-1; D unresolved. V gave up 3 bases and J gave up 3 bases, with 8 bases separating them. Per the germline V gene, CDR1 is SGHVS and CDR2 is FQNEAQ. There are 13 residues in the CDR3. The CDR3 DNA is TGTGCCAGCAGCTTCGACGGTTACACTGAAGCTTTCTTT. Encoded protein: CASSFDGYTEAFF.

Here the CDR3 DNA reads TGTGCCAGCAGCTTAGCCGGGACTAGGGTTACAGATACGCAGTATTTT. This translates into CASSLAGTRVTDTQYF. This chain connects TRBV7-2 to TRBJ2-3, with 8 bases identical to TRBD2. CDR3 length: 16 amino acids. The V segment lost 0 bases and the J segment 3 bases; nucleotides outside the gene matches: 5. Germline values: CDR1 SGHTA, CDR2 FQGNSA.

The chain employs TRBV4-2 and TRBJ2-1, with TRBD2 identical over 7 bases. Germline trimming cut 4 bases from V and 8 bases from J; bases unmatched to any gene: 11. This CDR3 has 15 residues. The germline CDR1 and CDR2 sequences are LGHNA and YNFKEQ. The CDR3 DNA sequence: TGTGCCAGCAGCCTCCGGCGGGAGAGTACGCATGAGCAGTTCTTC. It encodes CASSLRRESTHEQFF.